Listed here is a single TCR beta chain. The antigen is unknown. One junction end does not reproduce the germline sequence, and a read error may be involved. Next came a second PCR, run for about 6 to 12 cycles, which used a sample-barcoded 5' primer along with a J-beta primer mix. TCRdb re-analysed the 5' RACE reads in MiXCR, keeping a single row per CDR3 protein. The table lists approximately 810,000 distinct CDR3 sequences, under 35% of them singletons. This sample is part of a study of blood T cells in healthy people across ages. Broader study findings: Roughly linear age-related decline in beta diversity appeared, significant by age 40. Diversity estimates from one million T cells were considered underestimates.

Donors ranged from 6 to 90 years old and were healthy Caucasians in Russia. They isolated at least 7 million PBMCs from each sample. The CDR3 covers 13 residues. Germline V gives CDR1 KGHSY, CDR2 FQNENV. The origin of this receptor is a woman of 80 years or more in good health. The sequenced sample consisted of blood. This chain connects TRBV16 to TRBJ2-4, with D possibly matching TRBD2 (7 bases). The chain's CDR3 is CASSPRGADIPYF. In DNA form, the CDR3 reads TGTGCCAGCAGCCCCCGGGGGGCGGACATTCCGTACTTC.